This T cell receptor beta chain appears in the sequencing data of a study of T cell responses to AZD1222 COVID-19 vaccine. Assay used: immunoSEQ multiplex PCR; TCRdb lists only in-frame clones, some missing. The table includes 140,000 or so clones, about 91% detected once. The CDR3 has 16 residues. V was cut by 3 bases and J by 1 base, with 15 bases left in between. Germline CDR1 and CDR2: SGHNT and YENEEA. The chain carries TRBV11-3 and TRBJ1-1; D unclear. The receptor was derived from an adult in good health. The starting material was peripheral blood, obtained on day 0 of AZD1222 vaccination. The CDR3 spells CASSLGAGLSNTEAFF. CDR3 sequence (DNA): TGTGCCAGCAGCTTGGGCGCGGGGTTATCGAACACTGAAGCTTTCTTT.